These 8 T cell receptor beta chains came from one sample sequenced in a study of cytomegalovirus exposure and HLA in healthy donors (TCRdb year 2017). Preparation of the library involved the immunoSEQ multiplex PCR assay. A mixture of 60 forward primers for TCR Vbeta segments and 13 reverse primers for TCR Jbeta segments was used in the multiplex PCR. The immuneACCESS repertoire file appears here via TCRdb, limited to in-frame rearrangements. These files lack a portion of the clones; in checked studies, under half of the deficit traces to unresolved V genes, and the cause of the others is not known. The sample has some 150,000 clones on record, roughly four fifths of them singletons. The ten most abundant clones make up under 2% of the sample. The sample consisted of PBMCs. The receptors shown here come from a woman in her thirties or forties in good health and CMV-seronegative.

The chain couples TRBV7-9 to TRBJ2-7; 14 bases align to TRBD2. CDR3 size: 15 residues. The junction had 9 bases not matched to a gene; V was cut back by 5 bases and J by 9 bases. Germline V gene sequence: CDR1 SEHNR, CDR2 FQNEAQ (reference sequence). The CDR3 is CASSTLTSGRARQYF. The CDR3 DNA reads TGTGCCAGCAGCACACTGACTAGCGGGAGGGCGAGGCAGTACTTC.

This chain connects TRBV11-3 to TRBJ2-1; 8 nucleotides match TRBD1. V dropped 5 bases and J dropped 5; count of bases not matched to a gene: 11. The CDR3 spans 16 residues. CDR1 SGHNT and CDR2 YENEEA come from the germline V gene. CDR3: CASSRGADRAHNEQFF. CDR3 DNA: TGTGCCAGCAGCCGAGGGGCGGACAGGGCCCACAATGAGCAGTTCTTC.

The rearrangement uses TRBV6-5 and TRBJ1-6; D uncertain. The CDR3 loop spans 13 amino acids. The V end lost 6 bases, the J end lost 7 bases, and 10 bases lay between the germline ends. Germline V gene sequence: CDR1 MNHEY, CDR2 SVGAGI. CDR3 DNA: TGTGCCAGCAGGGAGGAGATCAATTCACCCCTCCACTTT. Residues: CASREEINSPLHF.

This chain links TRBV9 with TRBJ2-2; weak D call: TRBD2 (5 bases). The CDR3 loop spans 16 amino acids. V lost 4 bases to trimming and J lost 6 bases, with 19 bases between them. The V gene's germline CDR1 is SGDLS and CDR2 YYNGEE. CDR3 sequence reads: CASSSRGSPGAGELFF. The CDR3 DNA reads TGTGCCAGCAGCTCTAGAGGCTCTCCCGGGGCCGGGGAGCTGTTTTTT.

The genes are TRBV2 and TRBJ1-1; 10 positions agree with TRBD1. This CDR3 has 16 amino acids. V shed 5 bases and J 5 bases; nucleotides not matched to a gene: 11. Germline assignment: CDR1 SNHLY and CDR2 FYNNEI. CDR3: CASSLDRGKSGTEAFF. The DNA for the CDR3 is TGTGCCAGCAGTTTGGACAGGGGGAAATCGGGGACTGAAGCTTTCTTT.

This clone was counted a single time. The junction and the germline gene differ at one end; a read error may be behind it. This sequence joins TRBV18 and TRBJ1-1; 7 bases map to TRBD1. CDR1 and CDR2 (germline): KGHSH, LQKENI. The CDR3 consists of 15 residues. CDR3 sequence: CASSPVTGYETEALF. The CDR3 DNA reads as TGTGCCAGCTCACCTGTGACAGGGTATGAGACTGAAGCTCTCTTT.

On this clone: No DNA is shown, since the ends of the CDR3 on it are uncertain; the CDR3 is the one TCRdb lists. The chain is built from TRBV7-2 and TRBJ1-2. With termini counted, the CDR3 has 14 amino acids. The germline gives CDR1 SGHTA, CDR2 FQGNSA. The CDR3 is CASSFARGAYGCTF.

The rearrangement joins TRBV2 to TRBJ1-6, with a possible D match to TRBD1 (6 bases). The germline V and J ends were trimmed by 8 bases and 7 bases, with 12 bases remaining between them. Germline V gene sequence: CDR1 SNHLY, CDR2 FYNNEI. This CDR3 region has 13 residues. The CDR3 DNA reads TGTGCCAGCCGTGGGACACCGAATTCACCCCTCCACTTT. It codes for CASRGTPNSPLHF.